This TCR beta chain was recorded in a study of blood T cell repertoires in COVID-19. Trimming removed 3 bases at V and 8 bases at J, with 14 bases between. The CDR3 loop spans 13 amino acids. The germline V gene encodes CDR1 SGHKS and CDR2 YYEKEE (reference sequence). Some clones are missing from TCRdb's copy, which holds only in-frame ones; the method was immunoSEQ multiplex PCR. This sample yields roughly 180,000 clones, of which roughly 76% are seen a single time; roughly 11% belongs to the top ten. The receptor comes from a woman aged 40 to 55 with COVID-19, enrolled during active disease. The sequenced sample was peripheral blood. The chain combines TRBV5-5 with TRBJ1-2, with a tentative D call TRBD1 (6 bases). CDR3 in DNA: TGTGCCAGCAGCTCAGGACAGCTCTGGGGCTACACCTTC. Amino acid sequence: CASSSGQLWGYTF.